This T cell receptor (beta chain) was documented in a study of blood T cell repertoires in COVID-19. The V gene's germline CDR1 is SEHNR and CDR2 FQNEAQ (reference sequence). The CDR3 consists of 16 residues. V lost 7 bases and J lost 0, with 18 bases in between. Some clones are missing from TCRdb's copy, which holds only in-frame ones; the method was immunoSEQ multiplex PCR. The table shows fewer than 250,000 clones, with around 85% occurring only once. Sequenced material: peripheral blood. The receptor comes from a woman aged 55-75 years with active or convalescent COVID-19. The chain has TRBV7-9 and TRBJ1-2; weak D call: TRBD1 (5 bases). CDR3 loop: CASINGGGNSNYGYTF. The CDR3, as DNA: TGTGCCAGCATCAATGGGGGGGGAAACTCTAACTATGGCTACACCTTC.